The entry that follows covers one T cell receptor (beta chain) sequence. This entry belongs to a study of blood T cell repertoires in COVID-19. Overall study context: The United States, Italy and Spain were the sources of the acute and convalescent COVID-19 samples.

Using immunoSEQ multiplex PCR, the repertoire was profiled, and TCRdb retains in-frame clones only, with some absent. The repertoire has around 480,000 clones, about 85% of them found once; the top ten carry roughly 0.72%. Assignment of participants to cohorts was predicated upon participant-reported clinical history. Germline V lookup: CDR1 SEHNR, CDR2 FQNEAQ (reference sequence). This CDR3 contains 14 residues. Between the trimmed V and J ends, which lost 5 bases and 3 bases, there was a span of 14 bases. The receptor was isolated from a woman between 18 and 29 years old who had recovered from COVID-19. J is TRBJ2-7 and V is TRBV7-9, with D tentatively TRBD1 (5 bases). The sample consisted of PBMCs or T cells enriched from blood (not recorded which). The CDR3 nucleotides are TGTGCCAGCAGCAAGGACGCAGGGATCTACGAGCAGTACTTC. Protein sequence: CASSKDAGIYEQYF. Together with reference TRBV7-9 and TRBJ2-7, the CDR3 gives the full variable domain: DTGVSQNPRHKITKRGQNVTFRCDPISEHNRLYWYRQTLGQGPEFLTYFQNEAQLEKSRLLSDRFSAERPKGSFSTLEIQRTEQGDSAMYLCASSKDAGIYEQYFGPGTRLTVT.